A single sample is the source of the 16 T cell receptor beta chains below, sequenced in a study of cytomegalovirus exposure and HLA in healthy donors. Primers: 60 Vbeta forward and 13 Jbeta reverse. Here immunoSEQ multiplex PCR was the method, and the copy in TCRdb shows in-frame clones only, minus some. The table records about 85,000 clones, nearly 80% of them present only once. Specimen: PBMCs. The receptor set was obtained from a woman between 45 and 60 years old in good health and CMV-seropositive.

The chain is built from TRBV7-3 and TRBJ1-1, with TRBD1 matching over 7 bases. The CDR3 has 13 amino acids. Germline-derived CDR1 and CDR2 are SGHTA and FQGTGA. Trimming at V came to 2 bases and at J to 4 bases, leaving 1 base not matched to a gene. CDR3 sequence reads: CASSLDRVTEAFF. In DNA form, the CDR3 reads TGTGCCAGCAGCTTAGACAGGGTCACTGAAGCTTTCTTT.

The CDR3, as DNA: TGTGCCAGCAGTCCTGGACAGGGAAACACAAATGAGCAGTTCTTC. Translation gives CASSPGQGNTNEQFF. This chain connects TRBV4-2 to TRBJ2-1; TRBD1 agrees at 8 bases. After removal of 6 bases from V and 7 bases from J, the junction contained 11 bases not matched to a gene. Germline CDR1 and CDR2: LGHNA and YNFKEQ. The CDR3 is 15 residues long.

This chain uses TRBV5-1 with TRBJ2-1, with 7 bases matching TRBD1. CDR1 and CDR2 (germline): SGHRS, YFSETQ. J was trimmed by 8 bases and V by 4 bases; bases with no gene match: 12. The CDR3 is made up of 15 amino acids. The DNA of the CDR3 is TGCGCCAGCAGCCGACAGGGTGCGATAATCGATGAGCAGTTCTTC. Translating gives CASSRQGAIIDEQFF. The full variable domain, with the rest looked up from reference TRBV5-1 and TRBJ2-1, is KAGVTQTPRYLIKTRGQQVTLSCSPISGHRSVSWYQQTPGQGLQFLFEYFSETQRNKGNFPGRFSGRQFSNSRSEMNVSTLELGDSALYLCASSRQGAIIDEQFFGPGTRLTVL.

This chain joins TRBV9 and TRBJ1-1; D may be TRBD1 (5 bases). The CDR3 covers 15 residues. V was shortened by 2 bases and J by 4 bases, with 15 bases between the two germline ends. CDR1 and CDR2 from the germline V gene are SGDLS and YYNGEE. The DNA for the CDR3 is TGTGCCAGCAGCGTCACCACCGGGGGTAGCACTGAAGCTTTCTTT. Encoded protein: CASSVTTGGSTEAFF. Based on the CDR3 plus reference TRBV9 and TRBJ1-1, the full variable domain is DSGVTQTPKHLITATGQRVTLRCSPRSGDLSVYWYQQSLDQGLQFLIQYYNGEERAKGNILERFSAQQFPDLHSELNLSSLELGDSALYFCASSVTTGGSTEAFFGQGTRLTVV.

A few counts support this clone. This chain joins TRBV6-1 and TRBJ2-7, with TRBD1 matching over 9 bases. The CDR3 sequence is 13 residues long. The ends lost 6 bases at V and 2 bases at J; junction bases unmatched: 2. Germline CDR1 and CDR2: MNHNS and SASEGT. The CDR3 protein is CASRRTGAYEQYV. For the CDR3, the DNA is TGTGCCAGCAGAAGGACAGGGGCCTACGAGCAGTACGTC.

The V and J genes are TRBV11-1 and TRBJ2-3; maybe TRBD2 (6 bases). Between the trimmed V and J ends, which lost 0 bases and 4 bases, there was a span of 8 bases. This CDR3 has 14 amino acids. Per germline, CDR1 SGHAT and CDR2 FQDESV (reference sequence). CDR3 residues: CASSLAGGPDTQYF. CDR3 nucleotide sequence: TGTGCCAGCAGCTTAGCCGGGGGACCAGATACGCAGTATTTT.

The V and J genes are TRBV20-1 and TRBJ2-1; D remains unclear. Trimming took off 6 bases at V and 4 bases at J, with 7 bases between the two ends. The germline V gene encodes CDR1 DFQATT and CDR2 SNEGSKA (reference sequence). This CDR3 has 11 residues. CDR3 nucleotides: TGCAGTGCCCCCGTATACAATGAGCAGTTCTTC. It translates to CSAPVYNEQFF.

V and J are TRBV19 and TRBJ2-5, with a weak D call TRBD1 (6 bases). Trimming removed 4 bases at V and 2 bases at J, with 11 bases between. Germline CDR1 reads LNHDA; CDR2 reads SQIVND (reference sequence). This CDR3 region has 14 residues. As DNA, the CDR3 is TGTGCCAGTAGTACCGGGACACATCAAGAGACCCAGTACTTC. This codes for CASSTGTHQETQYF.

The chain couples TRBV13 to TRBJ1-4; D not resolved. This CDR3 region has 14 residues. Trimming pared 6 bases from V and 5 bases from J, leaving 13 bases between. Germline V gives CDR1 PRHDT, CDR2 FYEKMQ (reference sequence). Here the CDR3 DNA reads TGTGCCAGCAGGCCAGGTGGAGGGAATGAAAAACTGTTTTTT. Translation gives CASRPGGGNEKLFF.

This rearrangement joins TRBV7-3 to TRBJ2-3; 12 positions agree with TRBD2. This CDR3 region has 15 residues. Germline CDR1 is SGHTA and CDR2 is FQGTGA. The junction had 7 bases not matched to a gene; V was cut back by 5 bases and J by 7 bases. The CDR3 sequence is CASSPLAGGSNTQYF. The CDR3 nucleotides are TGTGCCAGCAGCCCCCTAGCGGGAGGGTCAAATACGCAGTATTTT.

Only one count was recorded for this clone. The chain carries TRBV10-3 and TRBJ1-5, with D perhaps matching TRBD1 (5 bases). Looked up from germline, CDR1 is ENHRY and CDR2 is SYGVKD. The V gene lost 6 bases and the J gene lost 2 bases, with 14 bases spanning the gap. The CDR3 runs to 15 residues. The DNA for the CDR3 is TGTGCCATCAGGGGGGGGACGCAAGGCAATCAGCCCCAGCATTTT. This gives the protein CAIRGGTQGNQPQHF.

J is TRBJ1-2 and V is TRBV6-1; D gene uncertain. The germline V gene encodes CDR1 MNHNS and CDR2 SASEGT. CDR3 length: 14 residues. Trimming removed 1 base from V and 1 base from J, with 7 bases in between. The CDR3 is CASSEGNSNYGYTF. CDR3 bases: TGTGCCAGCAGTGAAGGGAACAGTAACTATGGCTACACCTTC.

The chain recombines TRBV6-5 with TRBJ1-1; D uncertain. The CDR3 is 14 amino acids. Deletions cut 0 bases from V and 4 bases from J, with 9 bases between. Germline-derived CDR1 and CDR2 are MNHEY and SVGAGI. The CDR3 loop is CASSYSPGSTEAFF. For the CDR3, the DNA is TGTGCCAGCAGTTACTCCCCGGGTAGCACTGAAGCTTTCTTT.

CDR3 residues: CASSPRGATDTQYF. The CDR3 bases are TGTGCCAGCAGCCCCCGGGGTGCCACAGATACGCAGTATTTT. This sequence joins TRBV9 and TRBJ2-3; the D gene is possibly TRBD2 (5 bases). V lost 4 bases, J lost 2 bases, and 11 bases lay in between. The germline V gene has CDR1 SGDLS and CDR2 YYNGEE. The CDR3 runs 14 residues. The full variable domain, rest sourced from reference TRBV9 and TRBJ2-3, is DSGVTQTPKHLITATGQRVTLRCSPRSGDLSVYWYQQSLDQGLQFLIQYYNGEERAKGNILERFSAQQFPDLHSELNLSSLELGDSALYFCASSPRGATDTQYFGPGTRLTVL.

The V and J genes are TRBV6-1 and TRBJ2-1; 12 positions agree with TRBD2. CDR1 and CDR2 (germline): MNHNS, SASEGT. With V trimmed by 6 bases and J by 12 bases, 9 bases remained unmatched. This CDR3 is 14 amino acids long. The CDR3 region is CASRTSGGQVGQFF. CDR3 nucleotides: TGTGCCAGCAGGACTAGCGGGGGCCAGGTCGGGCAGTTCTTC.

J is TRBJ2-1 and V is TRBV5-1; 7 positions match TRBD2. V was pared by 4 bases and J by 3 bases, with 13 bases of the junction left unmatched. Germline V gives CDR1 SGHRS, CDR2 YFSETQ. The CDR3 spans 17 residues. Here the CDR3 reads CASSLELARPLYNEQFF. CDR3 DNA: TGCGCCAGCAGCCTCGAACTAGCGCGCCCCCTCTACAATGAGCAGTTCTTC.